Presented here are 28 T cell receptor beta chains from one specimen sequenced in a study of beta chain features in type 1 diabetes. All of the isolated RNA was reverse transcribed, so expressed TCRB transcripts were sequenced. The data were produced by immunoSEQ multiplex PCR, yet TCRdb's version contains in-frame clones alone and is incomplete. The sample consists of 45,000 to 60,000 clones, approximately 60% of them appearing once. Findings and limits, study-wide: Moderate yet significant TCRB CDR3 shortening was seen in Type 1 diabetes patients in all four CD4+ subsets.

These receptors are not linked to any known antigen. The specimen sequenced was stem cell memory CD4+ T cells from blood. These receptors were collected from a woman under 40 with type 1 diabetes.

The chain carries TRBV7-6 and TRBJ2-7; 8 positions agree with TRBD2. This CDR3 comprises 15 residues. V shed 2 bases and J 4 bases; nucleotides not matched to a gene: 7. Looked up from germline, CDR1 is SGHVS and CDR2 is FNYEAQ. In DNA form, the CDR3 reads TGTGCCAGCAGCTTATATAGCGGGACGATTTACGAGCAGTACTTC. Amino acids: CASSLYSGTIYEQYF.

The chain has TRBV9 and TRBJ2-1; the D is unclear. The germline gives CDR1 SGDLS, CDR2 YYNGEE. V dropped 1 base and J dropped 4 bases, with 9 bases sitting between them. The CDR3 is 14 amino acids. The CDR3 spells CASSVQNKYNEQFF. Here the CDR3 DNA reads TGTGCCAGCAGCGTACAGAACAAATACAATGAGCAGTTCTTC.

This clone was observed a few times. The rearrangement joins TRBV28 to TRBJ2-3, with D maybe TRBD2 (6 bases). Germline CDR1 is MDHEN and CDR2 is SYDVKM. V gave up 3 bases and J gave up 6 bases, with 13 bases separating them. The length of the CDR3 is 14 residues. Here the CDR3 reads CASSFGGIGDTQYF. The CDR3 coding sequence is TGTGCCAGCAGTTTTGGGGGGATTGGCGATACGCAGTATTTT.

This chain uses TRBV11-3 with TRBJ2-6, with a weak D call TRBD1 (6 bases). Per germline, CDR1 SGHNT and CDR2 YENEEA. There are 15 residues in the CDR3. Trimming stripped 5 bases from V and 2 bases from J, with 10 bases between. CDR3 in DNA: TGTGCCAGCAGCGCAGGGACAACTGGGGCCAACGTCCTGACTTTC. It codes for CASSAGTTGANVLTF.

The chain employs TRBV29-1 and TRBJ2-7, with a weak D call TRBD1 (6 bases). V dropped 1 base and J dropped 2 bases, with 9 bases sitting between them. This CDR3 comprises 13 residues. CDR1 SQVTM and CDR2 ANQGSEA come from the germline V gene. The chain's CDR3 is CSVEGDITYEQYF. Written as DNA, the CDR3 is TGCAGCGTTGAAGGGGACATTACCTACGAGCAGTACTTC.

This chain links TRBV5-1 with TRBJ2-1, with TRBD1 matching 12 bases. CDR1 and CDR2 (germline): SGHRS, YFSETQ. J was trimmed by 8 bases and V by 2 bases; bases with no gene match: 5. CDR3 length: 15 residues. DNA of the CDR3: TGCGCCAGCAGCTTCTCCGGGACAGGGGGCGATGAGCAGTTCTTC. This gives the protein CASSFSGTGGDEQFF. Full variable domain (remainder filled in from reference TRBV5-1 and TRBJ2-1): KAGVTQTPRYLIKTRGQQVTLSCSPISGHRSVSWYQQTPGQGLQFLFEYFSETQRNKGNFPGRFSGRQFSNSRSEMNVSTLELGDSALYLCASSFSGTGGDEQFFGPGTRLTVL.

The chain couples TRBV11-2 to TRBJ2-1; 7 bases map to TRBD2. This CDR3 has 13 residues. Germline assignment: CDR1 SGHAT and CDR2 FQNNGV. V trimming: 5 bases; J trimming: 5 bases; junction bases outside the gene matches: 3. The CDR3: CASSIGLDNEQFF. The CDR3 region has the DNA TGTGCCAGCAGCATCGGACTAGACAATGAGCAGTTCTTC.

This clone was seen more than once but under ten times. The CDR3 sequence: CASKIEPGQVYEQYF. DNA of the CDR3: TGTGCCAGCAAAATAGAACCGGGACAGGTCTACGAGCAGTACTTC. The chain is built from TRBV6-1 and TRBJ2-7; TRBD1 matches 8 bases. This CDR3 is built from 15 residues. Germline-derived CDR1 and CDR2 are MNHNS and SASEGT. The V gene end was trimmed by 7 bases and the J gene end by 3 bases; junction bases not matched to a gene: 11.

V and J are TRBV29-1 and TRBJ1-1; tentative D call: TRBD1 (5 bases). Germline-derived CDR1 and CDR2 are SQVTM and ANQGSEA. Trimming took off 2 bases at V and 5 bases at J, with 15 bases between the two ends. The CDR3 loop spans 14 amino acids. The CDR3 loop reads CSVERGTRGTEAFF. The CDR3 DNA reads as TGCAGCGTTGAACGGGGGACTCGAGGGACTGAAGCTTTCTTT.

The rearrangement uses TRBV5-1 and TRBJ2-7, with 9 bases matching TRBD1. Losses at the gene ends were 4 bases for V and 5 bases for J; bases not matched to a gene: 7. Looked up from germline, CDR1 is SGHRS and CDR2 is YFSETQ. CDR3 length: 14 residues. The CDR3: CASSPGDRVHEQYF. DNA of the CDR3: TGCGCCAGCAGCCCTGGGGACAGGGTCCACGAGCAGTACTTC.

The V gene is TRBV5-1, the J gene TRBJ2-3; 9 bases are a match to TRBD2. J gave up 2 bases and V 5 bases, and 6 bases lay outside the gene matches. Germline CDR1 is SGHRS and CDR2 is YFSETQ. The CDR3 extends over 15 amino acids. The CDR3 protein is CASRVLAGLTDTQYF. Written as DNA, the CDR3 is TGCGCCAGCAGGGTCCTAGCGGGACTCACAGATACGCAGTATTTT. The full variable domain, its missing parts supplied by reference TRBV5-1 and TRBJ2-3, is KAGVTQTPRYLIKTRGQQVTLSCSPISGHRSVSWYQQTPGQGLQFLFEYFSETQRNKGNFPGRFSGRQFSNSRSEMNVSTLELGDSALYLCASRVLAGLTDTQYFGPGTRLTVL.

The chain joins TRBV7-6 to TRBJ2-5, with 9 positions matching TRBD2. V shed 7 bases, J shed 2 bases, and the junction held 8 bases outside the gene matches. Germline loops: CDR1 SGHVS, CDR2 FNYEAQ. The CDR3 is made up of 15 amino acids. CDR3 sequence: CASNQGTSRQETQYF. The CDR3 region has the DNA TGTGCCAGCAACCAAGGGACTAGCCGACAAGAGACCCAGTACTTC. Based on the CDR3 plus reference TRBV7-6 and TRBJ2-5, the full variable domain is GAGVSQSPRYKVTKRGQDVALRCDPISGHVSLYWYRQALGQGPEFLTYFNYEAQQDKSGLPNDRFSAERPEGSISTLTIQRTEQRDSAMYRCASNQGTSRQETQYFGPGTRLLVL.

The chain employs TRBV5-1 and TRBJ1-2; maybe TRBD1 (5 bases). Germline values: CDR1 SGHRS, CDR2 YFSETQ. This CDR3 region has 15 residues. V was trimmed by 1 base and J by 3 bases, leaving 13 bases between them. Here the CDR3 DNA reads TGCGCCAGCAGCTTGTTGTCAGGGTTAGACTATGGCTACACCTTC. Its translation is CASSLLSGLDYGYTF. The full variable domain, its missing parts supplied by reference TRBV5-1 and TRBJ1-2, is KAGVTQTPRYLIKTRGQQVTLSCSPISGHRSVSWYQQTPGQGLQFLFEYFSETQRNKGNFPGRFSGRQFSNSRSEMNVSTLELGDSALYLCASSLLSGLDYGYTFGSGTRLTVV.

This clone was observed a single time. The chain has TRBV10-3 and TRBJ2-3, with a tentative D call TRBD2 (6 bases). Trimming left V 2 bases short and J 4 bases short, with 13 bases between. The CDR3 extends over 15 amino acids. The germline V gene has CDR1 ENHRY and CDR2 SYGVKD. The CDR3 DNA reads TGTGCCATCAGTGAGAGGCTAGCGTTGCCAGATACGCAGTATTTT. Translated, it gives CAISERLALPDTQYF.

The V gene is TRBV19, the J gene TRBJ2-3, with D unclear. V gave up 3 bases and J gave up 2 bases, with 9 bases separating them. Germline CDR1 LNHDA, CDR2 SQIVND (reference sequence). The CDR3 extends over 14 amino acids. CDR3 nucleotide sequence: TGTGCCAGTAGTATGGCGGCAGTCACAGATACGCAGTATTTT. Its protein product is CASSMAAVTDTQYF.

This sequence joins TRBV28 and TRBJ2-3, with 8 bases aligning to TRBD1. V trimming: 8 bases; J trimming: 2 bases; junction bases outside the gene matches: 6. Germline values: CDR1 MDHEN, CDR2 SYDVKM. The CDR3 covers 14 residues. The CDR3: CASGQGPNTDTQYF. The CDR3 nucleotides read TGTGCCAGCGGACAGGGACCAAACACAGATACGCAGTATTTT.

V and J are TRBV7-6 and TRBJ1-1; TRBD1 aligns across 7 bases. The CDR3 covers 13 residues. With V trimmed by 10 bases and J by 1 base, 6 bases remained unmatched. The germline CDR1 and CDR2 sequences are SGHVS and FNYEAQ. Here the CDR3 reads CATTGTENTEAFF. Here the CDR3 DNA reads TGTGCCACCACCGGGACAGAGAACACTGAAGCTTTCTTT.

V usage is TRBV2 and J usage is TRBJ2-2; 8 bases are shared with TRBD2. The CDR3 has 15 residues. V shed 6 bases, J shed 2 bases, and the junction held 5 bases outside the gene matches. Germline V CDR1 and CDR2: SNHLY, FYNNEI. As DNA, the CDR3 is TGTGCCAGCAGATATAGCGGGGACAACACCGGGGAGCTGTTTTTT. It yields the protein CASRYSGDNTGELFF.

The CDR3 is CASASFGRDEAFF. DNA for the CDR3: TGTGCCAGCGCAAGCTTCGGGAGGGACGAAGCTTTCTTT. The chain combines TRBV7-9 with TRBJ1-1, with D possibly matching TRBD1 (5 bases). This CDR3 region has 13 residues. Germline values: CDR1 SEHNR, CDR2 FQNEAQ (reference sequence). With 8 bases removed from V and 8 bases from J, the gap between germline ends came to 18 bases.

V gene TRBV7-9 combines with J gene TRBJ2-5; tentatively, D is TRBD2 (5 bases). Deletions cut 7 bases from V and 4 bases from J, with 22 bases between. The germline CDR1 and CDR2 sequences are SEHNR and FQNEAQ (reference sequence). This CDR3 region has 16 residues. CDR3 sequence: CASTPPGGGGVETQYF. CDR3 bases: TGTGCCAGCACCCCCCCGGGCGGCGGAGGAGTAGAGACCCAGTACTTC.

This chain links TRBV2 with TRBJ2-7; 9 nucleotides match TRBD1. This CDR3 spans 14 amino acids. Germline V lookup: CDR1 SNHLY, CDR2 FYNNEI. J was trimmed by 2 bases and V by 5 bases; bases with no gene match: 4. DNA of the CDR3: TGTGCCAGCAGTAGAGGGACAGGGACCTACGAGCAGTACTTC. Its translation: CASSRGTGTYEQYF. The full variable domain, in which reference TRBV2 and TRBJ2-7 provide the parts outside the CDR3, is EPEVTQTPSHQVTQMGQEVILRCVPISNHLYFYWYRQILGQKVEFLVSFYNNEISEKSEIFDDQFSVERPDGSNFTLKIRSTKLEDSAMYFCASSRGTGTYEQYFGPGTRLTVT.

V is TRBV6-6 and J is TRBJ2-1, with a possible D match to TRBD1 (5 bases). The CDR3 has 13 residues. The germline V gene encodes CDR1 MNHNY and CDR2 SVGAGI (reference sequence). Trimming took 8 bases from V and 11 from J, leaving 19 bases between them. CDR3 coding DNA: TGTGCCAGCGGACCCTCAAAGGGGTGGAAGCAGTTCTTC. It yields the protein CASGPSKGWKQFF.

V and J are TRBV7-9 and TRBJ1-1; 7 positions match TRBD1. Germline V gene sequence: CDR1 SEHNR, CDR2 FQNEAQ (reference sequence). The CDR3 contains 16 residues. V gave up 3 bases and J gave up 1 base; unmatched junction bases: 8. CDR3 bases: TGTGCCAGCAGCTTCAACTCCGGGACAGCGAACACTGAAGCTTTCTTT. Translated, it gives CASSFNSGTANTEAFF.

J is TRBJ2-3 and V is TRBV5-1; 12 bases align to TRBD2. V lost 2 bases and J lost 0; bases outside the gene matches: 10. Germline loops: CDR1 SGHRS, CDR2 YFSETQ. This CDR3 has 19 residues. The CDR3 here is CASSLGLAGMGTSTDTQYF. The CDR3 region has the DNA TGCGCCAGCAGCTTAGGACTAGCGGGAATGGGAACTAGCACAGATACGCAGTATTTT.

The chain links TRBV14 to TRBJ2-1; D is ambiguous. The length of the CDR3 is 15 residues. Trimming removed 4 bases at V and 8 bases at J, with 18 bases between. The V gene's germline CDR1 is SGHDN and CDR2 FVKESK. CDR3 protein: CASSPRPTLSDEQFF. The CDR3 DNA sequence: TGTGCCAGCAGCCCACGCCCGACTCTGAGCGATGAGCAGTTCTTC. The full variable domain, with the rest looked up from reference TRBV14 and TRBJ2-1, is EAGVTQFPSHSVIEKGQTVTLRCDPISGHDNLYWYRRVMGKEIKFLLHFVKESKQDESGMPNNRFLAERTGGTYSTLKVQPAELEDSGVYFCASSPRPTLSDEQFFGPGTRLTVL.

The chain links TRBV29-1 to TRBJ2-7; D unresolved. Germline CDR1 SQVTM, CDR2 ANQGSEA. The CDR3 loop spans 12 amino acids. V shed 4 bases and J shed 0 bases, with 7 bases lying between them. DNA of the CDR3: TGCAGCGTTGCCGAGAGCTCCTACGAGCAGTACTTC. It translates to CSVAESSYEQYF.

The genes are TRBV30 and TRBJ2-7, with TRBD2 identical over 14 bases. The germline CDR1 and CDR2 sequences are GTSNPN and SVGIG (reference sequence). Unmatched junction bases numbered 13, after V lost 2 bases and J lost 1 base. The CDR3 has 19 residues. The DNA for the CDR3 is TGTGCCTGGAGTCCACCACCGGGACTAGCGGGAGTAGCGTCCTACGAGCAGTACTTC. It is translated as CAWSPPPGLAGVASYEQYF.

The CDR3 sequence is CAHPGVARAYYEQYF. CDR3 DNA sequence: TGTGCGCACCCAGGGGTAGCGAGAGCTTACTACGAGCAGTACTTC. The rearrangement uses TRBV7-2 and TRBJ2-7, with D tentatively TRBD1 (6 bases). The CDR3 has 15 residues. The germline CDR1 and CDR2 sequences are SGHTA and FQGNSA.